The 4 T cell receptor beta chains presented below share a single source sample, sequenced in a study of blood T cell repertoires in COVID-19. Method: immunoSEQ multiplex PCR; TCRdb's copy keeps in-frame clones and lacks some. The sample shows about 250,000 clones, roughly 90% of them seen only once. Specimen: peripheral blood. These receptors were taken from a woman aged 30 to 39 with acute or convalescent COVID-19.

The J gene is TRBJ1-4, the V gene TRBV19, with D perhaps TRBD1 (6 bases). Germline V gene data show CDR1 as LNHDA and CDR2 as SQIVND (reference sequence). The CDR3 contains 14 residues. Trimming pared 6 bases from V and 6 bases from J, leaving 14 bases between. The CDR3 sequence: CASRRGAPDEKLFF. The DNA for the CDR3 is TGTGCCAGTAGGCGGGGGGCCCCTGATGAAAAACTGTTTTTT.

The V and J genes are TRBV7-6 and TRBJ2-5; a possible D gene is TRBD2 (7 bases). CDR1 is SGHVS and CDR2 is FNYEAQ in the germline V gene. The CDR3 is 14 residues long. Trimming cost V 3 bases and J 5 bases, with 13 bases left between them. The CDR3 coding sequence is TGTGCCAGCAGCTTGCGAAAGGGGGGGGAGACCCAGTACTTC. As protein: CASSLRKGGETQYF.

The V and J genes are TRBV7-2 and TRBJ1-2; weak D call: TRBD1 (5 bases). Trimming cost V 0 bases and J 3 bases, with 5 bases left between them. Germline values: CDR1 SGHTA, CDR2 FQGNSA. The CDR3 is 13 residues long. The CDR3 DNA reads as TGTGCCAGCAGCTTAGCCAGGGACTATGGCTACACCTTC. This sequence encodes CASSLARDYGYTF.

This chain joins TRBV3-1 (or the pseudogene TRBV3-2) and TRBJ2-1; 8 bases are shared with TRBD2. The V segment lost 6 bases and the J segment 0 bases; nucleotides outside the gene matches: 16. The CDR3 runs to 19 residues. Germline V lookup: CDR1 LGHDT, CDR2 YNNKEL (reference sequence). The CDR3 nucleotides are TGTGCCAGCAGTCGTGAGGAACTAGCGGCCCTAGGCTCCTACAATGAGCAGTTCTTC. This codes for CASSREELAALGSYNEQFF.